This TCR beta chain comes out of a study of blood T cell repertoires in COVID-19. Study information: PBMCs, B-cell-depleted T cells, or T cells were the source of the cDNA or gDNA that made up the material.

The assay was immunoSEQ multiplex PCR, and TCRdb's table has in-frame clones only and misses some. The data contain hundreds of thousands of clones, about 88% of them singletons. Trimming took 6 bases from V and 4 from J, leaving 6 bases between them. The germline V gene encodes CDR1 MNHEY and CDR2 SVGAGI. The CDR3 runs to 11 residues. Clinical history as reported by participants underpinned cohort assignment. In Cohort 3, a recovered donor had either two negative PCRs, clearance, or symptom resolution. The clonotype comes from a woman aged 45-59 years who had recovered from COVID-19. Sequencing input: PBMCs or T cells enriched from blood (not recorded which). V and J are TRBV6-5 and TRBJ2-5, with D hard to call. CDR3 sequence reads: CASRVAETQYF. For the CDR3, the DNA is TGTGCCAGCAGGGTGGCAGAGACCCAGTACTTC.